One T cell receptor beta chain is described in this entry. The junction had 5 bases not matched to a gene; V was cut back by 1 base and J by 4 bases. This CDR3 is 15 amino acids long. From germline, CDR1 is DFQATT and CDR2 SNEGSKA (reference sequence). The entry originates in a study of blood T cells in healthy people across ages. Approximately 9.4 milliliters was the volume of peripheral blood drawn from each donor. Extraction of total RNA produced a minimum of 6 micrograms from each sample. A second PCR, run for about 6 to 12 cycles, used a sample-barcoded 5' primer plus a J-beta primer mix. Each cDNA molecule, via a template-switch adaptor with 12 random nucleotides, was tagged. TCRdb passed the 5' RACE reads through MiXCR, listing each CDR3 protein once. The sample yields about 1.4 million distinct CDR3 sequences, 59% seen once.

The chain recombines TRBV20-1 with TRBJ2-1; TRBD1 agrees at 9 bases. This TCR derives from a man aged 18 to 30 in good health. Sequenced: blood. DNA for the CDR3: TGCAGTGCTAGAGCCGGGACAGGGAGATACAATGAGCAGTTCTTC. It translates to CSARAGTGRYNEQFF.